A single sample gave rise to the 20 T cell receptor beta chains below, sequenced in a study of T-cell reconstitution after alpha-beta-depleted transplantation in children. Molecular barcoding with unique molecular identifiers was used for the TCRbeta library. TCRdb re-derived calls from the PCR reads in MiXCR, one entry per CDR3 protein. The data show around 6,700 distinct CDR3 sequences, roughly 10% seen once. Sequenced material: PBMCs, mostly from graft donor cells, taken 180 days after TCRalphabeta/CD19-depleted stem cell transplant. Every receptor here comes from a child under two years old who had a stem cell transplant for acute myeloid leukemia, so the T cells may come from the graft donor.

This clonotype was recorded at least ten times. This chain connects TRBV12-3 or TRBV12-4 to TRBJ2-3; no clear D. V gave up 3 bases and J gave up 0 bases, with 10 bases separating them. The CDR3 sequence is 15 residues long. The CDR3 here is CASSFVQESTDTQYF. CDR3 DNA: TGTGCCAGCAGTTTTGTGCAGGAAAGCACAGATACGCAGTATTTT.

This clonotype has a count of ten or more. The chain is built from TRBV7-2 and TRBJ2-5; D is unresolved. The V and J ends lost 7 bases and 6 bases respectively, with 6 bases between them. CDR1 and CDR2 from the germline V gene are SGHTA and FQGNSA. CDR3 size: 10 residues. Written as DNA, the CDR3 is TGTGCCAGCAACCACAAGACCCAGTACTTC. Translated, it gives CASNHKTQYF.

In this sample, this clonotype turned up many times. The chain links TRBV2 to TRBJ2-7, with a tentative D call TRBD1 (5 bases). Germline loops: CDR1 SNHLY, CDR2 FYNNEI. The CDR3 runs to 13 residues. The V gene lost 4 bases and the J gene lost 1 base, with 8 bases spanning the gap. CDR3 in amino acids: CASSGRQSYEQYF. The CDR3 nucleotides read TGTGCCAGCAGTGGCCGACAGTCCTACGAGCAGTACTTC.

This clonotype was detected ten times or more. The J gene is TRBJ2-7, the V gene TRBV7-9; D gene uncertain. The CDR3 totals 12 residues. Germline values: CDR1 SEHNR, CDR2 FQNEAQ (reference sequence). Deletions cut 5 bases from V and 3 bases from J, with 8 bases between. For the CDR3, the DNA is TGTGCCAGCAGCCTCGGCAGCTACGAGCAGTACTTC. This encodes CASSLGSYEQYF.

This clonotype was seen at least ten times. The rearrangement uses TRBV20-1 and TRBJ2-3, with a weak D call TRBD2 (7 bases). From germline, CDR1 is DFQATT and CDR2 SNEGSKA (reference sequence). The ends were cut back, 4 bases at V and 5 bases at J, with 13 bases in the middle. The CDR3 length is 13 residues. CDR3 sequence (DNA): TGCAGTGCTATGGACGGGGGGCGAGATACGCAGTATTTT. Translated, it gives CSAMDGGRDTQYF.

This clonotype was seen ten or more times. J is TRBJ2-2 and V is TRBV28; TRBD2 matches 7 bases. CDR3 size: 16 residues. The J segment lost 3 bases and the V segment lost 6 bases, leaving 10 bases of the junction unmatched. Looked up from germline, CDR1 is MDHEN and CDR2 is SYDVKM. The CDR3 region is CASSRGLVGYTGELFF. CDR3 bases: TGTGCCAGCAGCCGTGGACTAGTGGGGTACACCGGGGAGCTGTTTTTT.

This clonotype occurred many times. The genes are TRBV6-1 and TRBJ1-4; D unclear. The CDR3 loop spans 13 amino acids. The V gene lost 8 bases and the J gene lost 5 bases, with 12 bases spanning the gap. The V gene's germline CDR1 is MNHNS and CDR2 SASEGT. The CDR3 region has the DNA TGTGCCAGCTTAAGGGCTGGGAATGAAAAACTGTTTTTT. It codes for CASLRAGNEKLFF.

By share, this clonotype ranks as medium-sized. This sequence joins TRBV7-3 and TRBJ2-5; D is undetermined. This CDR3 region has 13 residues. V was pared by 2 bases and J by 2 bases, with 6 bases between. Germline CDR1 is SGHTA and CDR2 is FQGTGA. DNA for the CDR3: TGTGCCAGCAGCTTAGTACAGCAAGAGACCCAGTACTTC. Translation: CASSLVQQETQYF.

This clonotype was detected ten times or more. V gene TRBV18 combines with J gene TRBJ2-3; no clear D gene. CDR1 is KGHSH and CDR2 is LQKENI in the germline V gene. Trimming removed 2 bases at V and 2 bases at J, with 2 bases between. This CDR3 contains 12 residues. In nucleotides, the CDR3 is TGTGCCAGCTCACCAGTCACAGATACGCAGTATTTT. Encoded protein: CASSPVTDTQYF. The entire variable domain, with the rest obtained from reference TRBV18 and TRBJ2-3, is as follows: NAGVMQNPRHLVRRRGQEARLRCSPMKGHSHVYWYRQLPEEGLKFMVYLQKENIIDESGMPKERFSAEFPKEGPSILRIQQVVRGDSAAYFCASSPVTDTQYFGPGTRLTVL.

By sample fraction, this clonotype is medium-sized. This chain links TRBV4-3 with TRBJ2-5; D remains ambiguous. Germline V gene data show CDR1 as LGHNA and CDR2 as YSLEER. The germline V and J ends were trimmed by 0 bases and 5 bases, with 10 bases remaining between them. The length of the CDR3 is 14 residues. For the CDR3, the DNA is TGCGCCAGCAGCCAAGAACTTCCCGGGGAGACCCAGTACTTC. It is translated as CASSQELPGETQYF.

This clonotype was recorded many times. V gene TRBV20-1 combines with J gene TRBJ1-1; possible D gene TRBD1, 5 bases. CDR3 size: 13 residues. V shed 5 bases and J shed 6 bases, with 16 bases lying between them. Germline V CDR1 and CDR2: DFQATT, SNEGSKA (reference sequence). In DNA, the CDR3 is TGCAGTGCTCCCCTCATGGGGGGGGCTGAAGCTTTCTTT. Translated: CSAPLMGGAEAFF.

This clonotype is medium-sized within its sample. In DNA form, the CDR3 reads TGTGCCAGCAGTTCCCGGGACAGCTACAATGAGCAGTTCTTC. Translation gives CASSSRDSYNEQFF. The J gene is TRBJ2-1, the V gene TRBV9, with 7 bases matching TRBD1. CDR1 and CDR2 from the germline V gene are SGDLS and YYNGEE. The V and J ends lost 5 bases and 3 bases, in that order; junction bases with no gene match: 5. CDR3 length: 14 residues.

The chain has TRBV11-3 and TRBJ2-7; possibly TRBD1 for D (6 bases). The length of the CDR3 is 15 residues. V lost 3 bases and J lost 7, with 19 bases in between. CDR1 SGHNT and CDR2 YENEEA come from the germline V gene. CDR3 residues: CASSFLKNREGEQYF. CDR3 sequence (DNA): TGTGCCAGCAGCTTTCTTAAGAACAGGGAAGGGGAGCAGTACTTC.

About this clonotype itself: Here the CDR3 omits its conserved ending phenylalanine or tryptophan, so a read error is the likely source. The J gene is TRBJ2-7, the V gene TRBV6-5, with D unresolved. Germline V gene lookup returns CDR1 MNHEY and CDR2 SVGAGI. CDR3 length equals 11 residues. The CDR3 coding sequence is TGTGTCATAGGGTACTCCTACGAGCAGTACTTA. As protein: CVIGYSYEQYL.

This clonotype showed up many times. The chain employs TRBV28 and TRBJ2-3, with D uncertain. Germline V gene lookup returns CDR1 MDHEN and CDR2 SYDVKM. This CDR3 region has 13 residues. V was pared by 5 bases and J by 0 bases, with 6 bases between. The CDR3, as DNA: TGTGCCAGCAGTCTAACTAGCACAGATACGCAGTATTTT. It specifies CASSLTSTDTQYF.

This clonotype occurred many times. This sequence joins TRBV7-2 and TRBJ2-7, with TRBD2 matching 10 bases. In germline, CDR1 is SGHTA, CDR2 FQGNSA. The J segment lost 6 bases and the V segment lost 5 bases, leaving 13 bases of the junction unmatched. This CDR3 region has 16 residues. The CDR3 DNA reads as TGTGCCAGCAGCCCTCCGAGGGCTAGCGGGAGCCTCGAGCAGTACTTC. It yields the protein CASSPPRASGSLEQYF.

Note on this clonotype: A much larger clone differs by one base, so this may be a read error. This chain links TRBV3-1 with TRBJ2-2, with 7 positions matching TRBD2. Germline loops: CDR1 LGHDT, CDR2 YNNKEL (reference sequence). The CDR3 length is 17 residues. The CDR3 nucleotides are TGTGCCACCAGCCCCACTAGGGTAGCGGGGAACACCGGGGAGCTGTTTTTT. Translation: CATSPTRVAGNTGELFF.

This clonotype has only one observation. The junction departs from the called germline gene at one end, perhaps through a read error. The chain recombines TRBV28 with TRBJ2-2; 11 bases line up with TRBD2. CDR1 and CDR2 from the germline V gene are MDHEN and SYDVKM. This CDR3 contains 15 residues. Here the CDR3 reads CATKGLAANTRELFF. CDR3 DNA: TGTGCTACCAAGGGACTAGCGGCGAACACCAGGGAGCTGTTTTTT.

This clonotype was recorded many times. V is TRBV7-6 and J is TRBJ2-1; TRBD2 agrees at 9 bases. The CDR3 runs 21 residues. Germline CDR1 SGHVS, CDR2 FNYEAQ. V trimming: 2 bases; J trimming: 4 bases; junction bases outside the gene matches: 21. In DNA, the CDR3 is TGTGCCAGCAGCTTACTCTTTGTCTTTTCGCCTAGCGGGACGTATTACAATGAGCAGTTCTTC. This gives the protein CASSLLFVFSPSGTYYNEQFF.

CDR3 sequence (DNA): TGCAGTGCTAGGCCAGGATGGATCCTGGGAGCACAGCATTTT. Translated, it gives CSARPGWILGAQHF. The chain links TRBV20-1 to TRBJ1-5; no firm D call. The CDR3 extends over 14 amino acids. The V gene's germline CDR1 is DFQATT and CDR2 SNEGSKA (reference sequence). Trimming stripped 3 bases from V and 13 bases from J, with 22 bases between.